The 32 T cell receptor beta chains reported below all come from one sample, sequenced in a study of cytomegalovirus exposure and HLA in healthy donors. PCR primers comprised 60 Vbeta and 13 Jbeta primers. Only in-frame clones appear in the TCRdb table, and some are missing; sequencing was by immunoSEQ multiplex PCR. The listing contains approximately 110,000 clones. The specimen was PBMCs. The source is a man between 35 and 55 years old in good health and CMV-seronegative.

The chain links TRBV7-9 to TRBJ1-2; no definite D call. Looked up from germline, CDR1 is SEHNR and CDR2 is FQNEAQ (reference sequence). The CDR3 has 12 residues. Between the trimmed V and J ends, which lost 10 bases and 7 bases, there was a span of 16 bases. CDR3 amino acids: CATPTLTGGYTF. The DNA of the CDR3 is TGTGCCACCCCAACGTTAACCGGTGGCTACACCTTC.

This chain connects TRBV7-2 to TRBJ2-1; 12 nucleotides align to TRBD2. Losses at the gene ends were 3 bases for V and 4 bases for J; bases not matched to a gene: 1. Germline lookup yields CDR1 SGHTA and CDR2 FQGNSA. This CDR3 is 15 amino acids long. The CDR3 DNA follows: TGTGCCAGCAGCTTGGGACTAGCGGGTTACAATGAGCAGTTCTTC. It translates to CASSLGLAGYNEQFF.

J is TRBJ2-2 and V is TRBV5-6; D may be TRBD2 (6 bases). The V end was cut by 2 bases, the J end by 7 bases, with 18 bases between. CDR3 size: 16 residues. Germline V gene lookup returns CDR1 SGHDT and CDR2 YYEEEE. CDR3 sequence: CASSFRDFGGGGELFF. The CDR3, as DNA: TGTGCCAGCAGCTTCCGGGACTTCGGCGGTGGCGGGGAGCTGTTTTTT.

The chain uses TRBV18 and TRBJ1-1; the D gene is possibly TRBD1 (5 bases). The germline V gene has CDR1 KGHSH and CDR2 LQKENI. The V end lost 3 bases, the J end lost 6 bases, and 11 bases lay between the germline ends. The CDR3 contains 13 residues. CDR3 protein: CASSPPGIAEAFF. The DNA for the CDR3 is TGTGCCAGCTCACCCCCAGGGATAGCTGAAGCTTTCTTT.

The rearrangement joins TRBV11-2 to TRBJ2-7; D might be TRBD1 (6 bases). This CDR3 is 14 amino acids long. Trimming left V 4 bases short and J 3 bases short, with 13 bases between. The germline V gene encodes CDR1 SGHAT and CDR2 FQNNGV. CDR3 sequence (DNA): TGTGCCAGCAGCTCACGGGGACAAAGCTACGAGCAGTACTTC. It is translated as CASSSRGQSYEQYF.

V is TRBV11-3 and J is TRBJ2-3; TRBD2 matches at 10 bases. CDR1 and CDR2 (germline): SGHNT, YENEEA. Trimming at V came to 1 base and at J to 0 bases, leaving 4 bases not matched to a gene. The CDR3 length is 17 residues. The CDR3 DNA is TGTGCCAGCAGCTTAGGGGGACTAGCGACTAGCACAGATACGCAGTATTTT. It encodes CASSLGGLATSTDTQYF. Filled out from reference TRBV11-3 and TRBJ2-3, the complete variable domain reads EAGVVQSPRYKIIEKKQPVAFWCNPISGHNTLYWYLQNLGQGPELLIRYENEEAVDDSQLPKDRFSAERLKGVDSTLKIQPAELGDSAVYLCASSLGGLATSTDTQYFGPGTRLTVL.

The rearrangement uses TRBV9 and TRBJ2-1, with D perhaps matching TRBD1 (6 bases). Germline CDR1 reads SGDLS; CDR2 reads YYNGEE. V lost 3 bases, J lost 8 bases, and 9 bases lay in between. The length of the CDR3 is 12 residues. CDR3: CASSDTGHEQFF. The DNA for the CDR3 is TGTGCCAGCAGCGACACAGGGCATGAGCAGTTCTTC.

The genes are TRBV29-1 and TRBJ2-3; the D gene is possibly TRBD1 (6 bases). V lost 4 bases and J 2 bases, leaving 13 bases between the germline ends. In germline, CDR1 is SQVTM, CDR2 ANQGSEA. The CDR3 is made up of 14 amino acids. CDR3 sequence (DNA): TGCAGCGTTGTAATGGGGGCTTTCACAGATACGCAGTATTTT. Translated, it gives CSVVMGAFTDTQYF.

Remarks on this clone: Germline and junction disagree at one end, which may indicate a read error. The chain recombines TRBV6-1 with TRBJ1-5; D perhaps matches TRBD1 (5 bases). The germline V gene encodes CDR1 MNHNS and CDR2 SASEGT. CDR3 length equals 13 residues. The chain's CDR3 is CASARGSNQSQHF. The CDR3 coding sequence is TGTGCCAGCGCAAGGGGTAGCAATCAGTCCCAGCATTTT.

The rearrangement joins TRBV27 to TRBJ1-3, with D uncertain. Trimming left V 3 bases short and J 4 bases short, with 7 bases between. Per the germline V gene, CDR1 is MNHEY and CDR2 is SMNVEV (reference sequence). The CDR3 extends over 13 amino acids. The CDR3 DNA reads as TGTGCCAGCAGTTTCAACAAAGGAAACACCATATATTTT. Translation: CASSFNKGNTIYF.

This chain connects TRBV19 to TRBJ2-3; TRBD1 might be the D (6 bases). Germline V gene sequence: CDR1 LNHDA, CDR2 SQIVND (reference sequence). The CDR3 sequence is 15 residues long. Trimming pared 5 bases from V and 3 bases from J, leaving 15 bases between. The CDR3 spells CASSWRQDFTDTQYF. CDR3 nucleotide sequence: TGTGCCAGTAGTTGGAGACAGGATTTTACAGATACGCAGTATTTT.

The CDR3 DNA follows: TGTGCCAGCTCTGCTAGCGGGGGCCACTACGAGCAGTACTTC. It codes for CASSASGGHYEQYF. The chain links TRBV18 to TRBJ2-7, with 10 bases fitting TRBD2. Germline V gene data show CDR1 as KGHSH and CDR2 as LQKENI. The junction had 5 bases not matched to a gene; V was cut back by 6 bases and J by 3 bases. CDR3 length: 14 amino acids. The entire variable domain, with the rest obtained from reference TRBV18 and TRBJ2-7, is as follows: NAGVMQNPRHLVRRRGQEARLRCSPMKGHSHVYWYRQLPEEGLKFMVYLQKENIIDESGMPKERFSAEFPKEGPSILRIQQVVRGDSAAYFCASSASGGHYEQYFGPGTRLTVT.

V and J are TRBV7-9 and TRBJ2-1; D is uncertain. Trimming took 5 bases from V and 0 from J, leaving 14 bases between them. The CDR3 extends over 16 amino acids. Per the germline V gene, CDR1 is SEHNR and CDR2 is FQNEAQ (reference sequence). Here the CDR3 DNA reads TGTGCCAGCAGCCCTCCCCTAGGAAGCTCCTACAATGAGCAGTTCTTC. It encodes CASSPPLGSSYNEQFF.

The J gene is TRBJ2-3, the V gene TRBV5-1; D call uncertain. CDR1 and CDR2 (germline): SGHRS, YFSETQ. The CDR3 is 14 residues long. V lost 1 base and J lost 0, with 6 bases in between. The CDR3 DNA is TGCGCCAGCAGCTTGTTCGGTAGCACAGATACGCAGTATTTT. Its translation is CASSLFGSTDTQYF.

As to this clone: One junction end disagrees with the germline gene, perhaps due to a read error. The genes are TRBV7-7 and TRBJ2-3; D gene ambiguous. The germline CDR1 and CDR2 sequences are SSHAT and FNYEAQ (reference sequence). The CDR3 sequence is 14 residues long. The CDR3: CASSPGRNADTQYF. In DNA, the CDR3 is TGTGCTAGCAGTCCAGGTCGTAACGCAGATACGCAGTATTTT.

This chain joins TRBV5-1 and TRBJ2-3, with 12 bases fitting TRBD2. The germline V gene encodes CDR1 SGHRS and CDR2 YFSETQ. This CDR3 spans 17 amino acids. V was clipped by 3 bases and J by 1 base; unmatched bases: 6. Here the CDR3 reads CASSSLTSGRRTDTQYF. In DNA form, the CDR3 reads TGCGCCAGCAGCTCCTTAACTAGCGGGAGGCGCACAGATACGCAGTATTTT.

The J gene is TRBJ2-7, the V gene TRBV6-1; no reliable D call. From germline, CDR1 is MNHNS and CDR2 SASEGT. The CDR3 has 11 residues. V was clipped by 10 bases and J by 0 bases, with 7 bases between them. CDR3 protein: CATQFSYEQYF. The CDR3, as DNA: TGTGCCACCCAATTCTCCTACGAGCAGTACTTC.

The rearrangement joins TRBV6-5 to TRBJ1-2; tentative D call: TRBD1 (6 bases). The V end lost 2 bases, the J end lost 8 bases, and 15 bases lay between the germline ends. The CDR3 spans 14 residues. The germline V gene encodes CDR1 MNHEY and CDR2 SVGAGI. The DNA for the CDR3 is TGTGCCAGCAGTTACACAGGGTCCGGCGGCGGCTACACCTTC. Its protein product is CASSYTGSGGGYTF.

The J gene is TRBJ2-7, the V gene TRBV30; the D gene is possibly TRBD2 (6 bases). Germline V CDR1 and CDR2: GTSNPN, SVGIG (reference sequence). Deletions cut 1 base from V and 6 bases from J, with 13 bases between. CDR3 length equals 13 residues. The CDR3 sequence is CAWSGELAGEQYF. In DNA, the CDR3 is TGTGCCTGGAGTGGCGAACTAGCTGGCGAGCAGTACTTC.

The V gene is TRBV9, the J gene TRBJ2-1, with 11 bases fitting TRBD2. Germline CDR1 is SGDLS and CDR2 is YYNGEE. The CDR3 sequence is 15 residues long. V gave up 4 bases and J gave up 4 bases; unmatched junction bases: 4. The chain's CDR3 is CASSFTSGSYNEQFF. The CDR3 DNA follows: TGTGCCAGCAGCTTTACTAGCGGGAGTTACAATGAGCAGTTCTTC.

The chain links TRBV5-1 to TRBJ2-4; no definite D call. This CDR3 is 11 amino acids long. Germline V gives CDR1 SGHRS, CDR2 YFSETQ. V was pared by 0 bases and J by 9 bases, with 4 bases between. CDR3 sequence (DNA): TGCGCCAGCAGCTTGGGGAGCATTCAGTACTTC. Translated: CASSLGSIQYF.

The chain employs TRBV18 and TRBJ1-2; unclear D gene. The CDR3 contains 14 residues. The V end lost 5 bases, the J end lost 4 bases, and 14 bases lay between the germline ends. CDR1 is KGHSH, CDR2 LQKENI, per germline. CDR3 nucleotides: TGTGCCAGCTCATCGGGAGCGGAGGGCTATGGCTACACCTTC. It encodes CASSSGAEGYGYTF.

The chain joins TRBV29-1 to TRBJ2-7; the D gene is possibly TRBD2 (6 bases). Germline CDR1 SQVTM, CDR2 ANQGSEA. The CDR3 has 15 amino acids. Trimming pared 4 bases from V and 2 bases from J, leaving 18 bases between. The CDR3 region has the DNA TGCAGCGTTGGGACTACCATGAGTACTACCTACGAGCAGTACTTC. Encoded protein: CSVGTTMSTTYEQYF.

The rearrangement uses TRBV4-1 and TRBJ2-1, with 7 bases identical to TRBD1. The J segment lost 4 bases and the V segment lost 0 bases, leaving 3 bases of the junction unmatched. Germline CDR1 MGHRA, CDR2 YSYEKL. CDR3 size: 15 residues. The CDR3: CASSQEGGGYNEQFF. The CDR3 nucleotides read TGCGCCAGCAGCCAAGAAGGGGGCGGATACAATGAGCAGTTCTTC.

The rearrangement uses TRBV11-2 and TRBJ1-2; maybe TRBD1 (5 bases). Germline CDR1 is SGHAT and CDR2 is FQNNGV. This CDR3 is built from 12 residues. V was cut by 5 bases and J by 8 bases, with 12 bases left in between. In nucleotides, the CDR3 is TGTGCCAGCAGCCCCTCGGGGGTGGGCTACACCTTC. This encodes CASSPSGVGYTF.

As concerns this clone: A junction end diverges from the germline sequence, so it may reflect a read error. CDR3 sequence (DNA): TGCAGTGCTCATTACAATGAGCGGTTCTTC. Amino acid sequence: CSAHYNERFF. This chain uses TRBV20-1 with TRBJ2-1; D not resolved. This CDR3 is built from 10 residues. CDR1 and CDR2 from the germline V gene are DFQATT and SNEGSKA (reference sequence).

V usage is TRBV15 and J usage is TRBJ2-1; TRBD2 aligns across 12 bases. The CDR3 consists of 16 residues. Trimming removed 8 bases from V and 8 bases from J; junction bases left unmatched: 13. From germline, CDR1 is LNHNV and CDR2 YYDKDF (reference sequence). The CDR3 DNA is TGTGCCACCGCAGCCCTAGCGGGAGGGTCAAGGGATGAGCAGTTCTTC. This sequence encodes CATAALAGGSRDEQFF.

The V call is TRBV28, the J call TRBJ2-2, with 7 bases identical to TRBD1. Looked up from germline, CDR1 is MDHEN and CDR2 is SYDVKM. Unmatched junction bases numbered 10, after V lost 7 bases and J lost 2 bases. The CDR3 runs 16 residues. The DNA of the CDR3 is TGTGCCAGCACCGTGGGTGGGACAGTAAACACCGGGGAGCTGTTTTTT. It is translated as CASTVGGTVNTGELFF.

J is TRBJ1-1 and V is TRBV28; D remains ambiguous. This CDR3 has 10 residues. V lost 5 bases to trimming and J lost 4 bases, with 2 bases between them. Germline V gene sequence: CDR1 MDHEN, CDR2 SYDVKM. CDR3 DNA sequence: TGTGCCAGCAGTCGCACTGAAGCTTTCTTT. Translation: CASSRTEAFF.

The rearrangement links TRBV7-9 to TRBJ1-1; 7 nucleotides line up with TRBD1. The germline V gene has CDR1 SEHNR and CDR2 FQNEAQ (reference sequence). The length of the CDR3 is 15 residues. Trimming took 6 bases from V and 0 from J; bases not matched to a gene: 7. CDR3 sequence: CASRPPTGLNTEAFF. The CDR3 coding sequence is TGTGCCAGCAGACCCCCGACAGGGCTGAACACTGAAGCTTTCTTT.

The chain links TRBV5-1 to TRBJ1-3; no definite D call. The CDR3 runs 18 residues. The V end lost 1 base, the J end lost 3 bases, and 20 bases lay between the germline ends. Looked up from germline, CDR1 is SGHRS and CDR2 is YFSETQ. CDR3: CASSLSPLDGVYGNTIYF. CDR3 DNA sequence: TGCGCCAGCAGCTTGAGTCCCCTTGACGGGGTGTATGGAAACACCATATATTTT.

The chain carries TRBV7-2 and TRBJ2-2; 7 bases line up with TRBD2. This CDR3 contains 16 residues. Per germline, CDR1 SGHTA and CDR2 FQGNSA. The V gene end was trimmed by 1 base and the J gene end by 7 bases; junction bases not matched to a gene: 9. This chain's CDR3 is CASSLEVAGVGGELFF. The CDR3 DNA follows: TGTGCCAGCAGCTTAGAAGTGGCGGGAGTGGGCGGGGAGCTGTTTTTT.